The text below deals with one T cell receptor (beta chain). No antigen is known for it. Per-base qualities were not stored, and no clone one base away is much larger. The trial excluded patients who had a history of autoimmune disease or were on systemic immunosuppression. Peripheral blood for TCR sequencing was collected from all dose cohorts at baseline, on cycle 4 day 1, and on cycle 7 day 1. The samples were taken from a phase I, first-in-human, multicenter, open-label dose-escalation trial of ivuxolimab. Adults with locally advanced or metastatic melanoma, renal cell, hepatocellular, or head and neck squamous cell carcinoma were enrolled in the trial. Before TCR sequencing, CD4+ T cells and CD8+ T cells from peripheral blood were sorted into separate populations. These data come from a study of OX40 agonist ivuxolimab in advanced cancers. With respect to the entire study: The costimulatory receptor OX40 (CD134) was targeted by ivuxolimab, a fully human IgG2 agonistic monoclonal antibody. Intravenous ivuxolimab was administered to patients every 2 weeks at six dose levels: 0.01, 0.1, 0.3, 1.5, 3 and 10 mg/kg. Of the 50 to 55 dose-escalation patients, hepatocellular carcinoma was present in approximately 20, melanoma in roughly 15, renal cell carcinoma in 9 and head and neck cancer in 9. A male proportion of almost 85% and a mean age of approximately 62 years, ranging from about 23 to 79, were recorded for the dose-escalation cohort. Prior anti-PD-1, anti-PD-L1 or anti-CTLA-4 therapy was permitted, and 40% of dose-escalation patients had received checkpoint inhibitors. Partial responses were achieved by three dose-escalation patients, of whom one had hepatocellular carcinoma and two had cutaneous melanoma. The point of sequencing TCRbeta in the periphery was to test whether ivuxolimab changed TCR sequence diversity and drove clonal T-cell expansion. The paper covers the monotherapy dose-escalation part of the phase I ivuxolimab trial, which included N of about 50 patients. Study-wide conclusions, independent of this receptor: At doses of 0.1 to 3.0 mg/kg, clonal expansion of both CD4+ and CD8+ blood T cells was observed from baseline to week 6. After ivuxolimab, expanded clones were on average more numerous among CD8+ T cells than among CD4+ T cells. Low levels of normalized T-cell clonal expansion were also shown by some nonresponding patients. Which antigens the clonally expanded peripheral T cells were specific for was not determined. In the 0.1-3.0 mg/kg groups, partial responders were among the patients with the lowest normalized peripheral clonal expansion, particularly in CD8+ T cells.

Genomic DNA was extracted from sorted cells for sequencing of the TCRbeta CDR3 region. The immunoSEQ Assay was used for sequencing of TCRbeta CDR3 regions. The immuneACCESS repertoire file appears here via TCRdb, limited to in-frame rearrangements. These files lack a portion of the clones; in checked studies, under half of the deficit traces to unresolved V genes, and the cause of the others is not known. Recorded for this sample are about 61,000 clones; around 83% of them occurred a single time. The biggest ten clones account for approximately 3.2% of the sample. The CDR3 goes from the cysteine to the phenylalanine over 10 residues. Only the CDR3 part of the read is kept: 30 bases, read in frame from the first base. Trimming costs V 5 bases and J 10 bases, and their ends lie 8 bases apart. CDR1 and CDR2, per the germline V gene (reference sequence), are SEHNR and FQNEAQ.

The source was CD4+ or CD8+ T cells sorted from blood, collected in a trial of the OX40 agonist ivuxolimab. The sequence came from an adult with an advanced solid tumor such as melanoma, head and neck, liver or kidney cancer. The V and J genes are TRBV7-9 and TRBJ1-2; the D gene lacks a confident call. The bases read TGTGCCAGCAGCAACACCGACTACACCTTC. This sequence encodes CASSNTDYTF.